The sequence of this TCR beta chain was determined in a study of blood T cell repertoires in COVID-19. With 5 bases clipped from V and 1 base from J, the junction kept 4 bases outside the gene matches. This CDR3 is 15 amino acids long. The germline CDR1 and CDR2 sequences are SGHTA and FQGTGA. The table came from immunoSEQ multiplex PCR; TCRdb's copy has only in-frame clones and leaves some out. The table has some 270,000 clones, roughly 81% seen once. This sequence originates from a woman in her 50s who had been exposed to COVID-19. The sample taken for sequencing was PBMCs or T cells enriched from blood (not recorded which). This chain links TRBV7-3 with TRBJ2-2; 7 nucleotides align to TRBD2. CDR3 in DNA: TGTGCCAGCAGCCCCAGCGGGGAGAACACCGGGGAGCTGTTTTTT. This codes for CASSPSGENTGELFF.